A single sample is the source of the 22 T cell receptor beta chains below, sequenced in a study of blood T cell repertoires in COVID-19. The data were produced by immunoSEQ multiplex PCR, yet TCRdb's version contains in-frame clones alone and is incomplete. The top ten clones hold about 4% of a sample with over 200,000 clones, 88% of them seen once. What was sequenced was peripheral blood. The receptors here all came from a man aged 60 to 69 who had recovered from COVID-19.

The DNA of the CDR3 is TGTGCCAGTAGTCGTCTCTCTGGAAACACCATATATTTT. Its protein product is CASSRLSGNTIYF. V usage is TRBV19 and J usage is TRBJ1-3, with D hard to call. The CDR3 is 13 residues long. The V end was cut by 5 bases, the J end by 0 bases, with 5 bases between. Germline V CDR1 and CDR2: LNHDA, SQIVND (reference sequence).

This rearrangement joins TRBV3-1 (or the pseudogene TRBV3-2) to TRBJ2-7, with D possibly matching TRBD2 (6 bases). V gave up 8 bases and J gave up 4 bases, with 15 bases separating them. This CDR3 contains 13 residues. Germline V gives CDR1 LGHDT, CDR2 YNNKEL (reference sequence). DNA for the CDR3: TGTGCCAGCGGAACCGGGACTGGGTACGAGCAGTACTTC. Its translation is CASGTGTGYEQYF.

The genes are TRBV11-3 and TRBJ1-2; 9 nucleotides agree with TRBD1. CDR1 is SGHNT, CDR2 YENEEA, per germline. The CDR3 has 16 residues. Trimming cost V 5 bases and J 7 bases; bases outside gene matches: 14. The CDR3, as DNA: TGTGCCAGCAGCGCGTTGGGGACAGGGATTTTCTCTGGCTACACCTTC. Protein sequence: CASSALGTGIFSGYTF.

This sequence joins TRBV6-9 and TRBJ1-1; a weak D match, TRBD1 (6 bases). In germline, CDR1 is MNHGY, CDR2 SVAAGI. V gave up 3 bases and J gave up 3 bases, with 14 bases separating them. The CDR3 loop spans 15 amino acids. This CDR3 reads CASSYPTGTYTEAFF. The CDR3 bases are TGTGCCAGCAGTTACCCGACAGGAACTTACACTGAAGCTTTCTTT.

This rearrangement joins TRBV30 to TRBJ1-2; no clear D. The germline CDR1 and CDR2 sequences are GTSNPN and SVGIG (reference sequence). This CDR3 spans 11 amino acids. CDR3 sequence (DNA): TGTGCACACAACGAGGTCTATGGCTACACCTTC. Translation: CAHNEVYGYTF. Full variable domain (outside the CDR3, taken from reference TRBV30 and TRBJ1-2): SQTIHQWPATLVQPVGSPLSLECTVEGTSNPNLYWYRQAAGRGLQLLFYSVGIGQISSEVPQNLSASRPQDRQFILSSKKLLLSDSGFYLCAHNEVYGYTFGSGTRLTVV.

This chain joins TRBV6-6 and TRBJ1-1; D is unresolved. Germline CDR1 MNHNY, CDR2 SVGAGI (reference sequence). CDR3 length: 16 amino acids. Trimming stripped 2 bases from V and 5 bases from J, with 18 bases between. CDR3 residues: CASSYKLGGLLTEAFF. CDR3 sequence (DNA): TGTGCCAGCAGTTACAAGCTTGGAGGGCTCTTGACTGAAGCTTTCTTT.

The chain couples TRBV4-1 to TRBJ2-3; a possible D gene is TRBD2 (5 bases). The ends were cut back, 1 base at V and 4 bases at J, with 9 bases in the middle. This CDR3 has 14 residues. Germline assignment: CDR1 MGHRA and CDR2 YSYEKL. The CDR3 DNA reads TGCGCCAGCAGCCAAGTAGGAGGCTCAGATACGCAGTATTTT. Encoded protein: CASSQVGGSDTQYF.

The chain links TRBV30 to TRBJ1-5; TRBD1 aligns across 7 bases. Germline CDR1 and CDR2: GTSNPN and SVGIG (reference sequence). The CDR3 runs to 15 residues. The V and J ends lost 3 bases and 2 bases, in that order; junction bases with no gene match: 7. The CDR3 loop is CAWRGTGTGNQPQHF. In DNA form, the CDR3 reads TGTGCCTGGAGGGGAACAGGGACAGGCAATCAGCCCCAGCATTTT.

The chain joins TRBV19 to TRBJ2-7; TRBD1 might be the D (6 bases). Germline CDR1 and CDR2: LNHDA and SQIVND (reference sequence). The V end lost 3 bases, the J end lost 0 bases, and 9 bases lay between the germline ends. This CDR3 is 14 amino acids long. The CDR3 is CASSMGASSYEQYF. The CDR3 coding sequence is TGTGCCAGTAGTATGGGGGCGAGCTCCTACGAGCAGTACTTC. Drawing the rest from reference TRBV19 and TRBJ2-7, the complete variable domain is DGGITQSPKYLFRKEGQNVTLSCEQNLNHDAMYWYRQDPGQGLRLIYYSQIVNDFQKGDIAEGYSVSREKKESFPLTVTSAQKNPTAFYLCASSMGASSYEQYFGPGTRLTVT.

About this clone itself: Additional DNA sequences in this sample encode the identical CDR3. The chain has TRBV5-1 and TRBJ2-7, with D unclear. The germline V and J ends were trimmed by 0 bases and 0 bases, with 4 bases remaining between them. CDR1 and CDR2 from the germline V gene are SGHRS and YFSETQ. This CDR3 is built from 13 residues. The CDR3 bases are TGCGCCAGCAGCTTGGCAGGCTCCTACGAGCAGTACTTC. It is translated as CASSLAGSYEQYF.

The V call is TRBV6-4, the J call TRBJ1-1; D is uncertain. CDR3 length equals 13 residues. Deletions cut 4 bases from V and 1 base from J, with 7 bases between. The germline V gene has CDR1 MRHNA and CDR2 SNTAGT. The CDR3 sequence is CASSVSGNTEAFF. CDR3 nucleotides: TGTGCCAGCAGTGTATCGGGGAACACTGAAGCTTTCTTT.

The V call is TRBV6-2 or TRBV6-3, the J call TRBJ2-1; 12 bases map to TRBD2. The CDR3 runs to 15 residues. The germline V gene encodes CDR1 MNHEY and CDR2 SVGEGT. Trimming took 4 bases from V and 7 from J; bases not matched to a gene: 5. CDR3 nucleotides: TGTGCCAGCAGTTCCGGGACTAGCGGGTTTAATGAGCAGTTCTTC. This encodes CASSSGTSGFNEQFF.

V is TRBV27 and J is TRBJ1-1; the D is unclear. Germline CDR1 and CDR2: MNHEY and SMNVEV (reference sequence). The V and J ends lost 7 bases and 4 bases respectively, with 19 bases between them. This CDR3 spans 15 amino acids. In DNA form, the CDR3 reads TGTGCCAGCACCATTAGAAAGAGCTCGGGCACTGAAGCTTTCTTT. Translating it yields CASTIRKSSGTEAFF.

This chain connects TRBV5-1 to TRBJ2-1; a possible D gene is TRBD2 (5 bases). The germline CDR1 and CDR2 sequences are SGHRS and YFSETQ. Trimming removed 0 bases at V and 4 bases at J, with 8 bases between. This CDR3 is 14 amino acids long. CDR3 loop: CASSLGEIYNEQFF. The CDR3 DNA sequence: TGCGCCAGCAGCTTGGGGGAGATTTACAATGAGCAGTTCTTC.

The chain links TRBV5-4 to TRBJ1-6; TRBD1 might be the D (6 bases). Trimming pared 6 bases from V and 4 bases from J, leaving 14 bases between. CDR1 is SGHNT and CDR2 is YYREEE in the germline V gene (reference sequence). There are 15 residues in the CDR3. CDR3 sequence (DNA): TGTGCCAGCAACGAACAGGGAATTTATAATTCACCCCTCCACTTT. Its protein product is CASNEQGIYNSPLHF. Drawing the rest from reference TRBV5-4 and TRBJ1-6, the complete variable domain is ETGVTQSPTHLIKTRGQQVTLRCSSQSGHNTVSWYQQALGQGPQFIFQYYREEENGRGNFPPRFSGLQFPNYSSELNVNALELDDSALYLCASNEQGIYNSPLHFGNGTRLTVT.

The count of this clone is one. This sequence joins TRBV3-1 (or the pseudogene TRBV3-2) and TRBJ2-3; D might be TRBD2 (7 bases). Trimming removed 3 bases from V and 6 bases from J, with 13 bases in between. Germline CDR1 reads LGHDT; CDR2 reads YNNKEL (reference sequence). This CDR3 is built from 14 residues. The CDR3 sequence: CASSQRGTMDTQYF. CDR3 DNA sequence: TGTGCCAGCAGCCAGAGGGGGACTATGGATACGCAGTATTTT.

This clone is a singleton in its sample. The chain has TRBV9 and TRBJ2-6, with a tentative D call TRBD2 (5 bases). The CDR3 sequence is 17 residues long. The germline gives CDR1 SGDLS, CDR2 YYNGEE. The V gene lost 3 bases and the J gene lost 4 bases, with 17 bases spanning the gap. CDR3 coding DNA: TGTGCCAGCAGCGCCTATGATGAGGGAGCCGGGGCCAACGTCCTGACTTTC. This gives the protein CASSAYDEGAGANVLTF.

This chain connects TRBV5-1 to TRBJ2-1, with D unresolved. V lost 5 bases and J 9 bases, leaving 21 bases between the germline ends. The CDR3 runs to 15 residues. The germline V gene has CDR1 SGHRS and CDR2 YFSETQ. This chain's CDR3 is CASRQNVAQDGEQFF. The CDR3 nucleotides read TGCGCCAGCAGACAGAACGTCGCACAAGACGGTGAGCAGTTCTTC. Full variable domain (remainder filled in from reference TRBV5-1 and TRBJ2-1): KAGVTQTPRYLIKTRGQQVTLSCSPISGHRSVSWYQQTPGQGLQFLFEYFSETQRNKGNFPGRFSGRQFSNSRSEMNVSTLELGDSALYLCASRQNVAQDGEQFFGPGTRLTVL.

The chain employs TRBV9 and TRBJ2-1; TRBD2 aligns across 7 bases. The CDR3 is 15 amino acids. V shed 4 bases and J 4 bases; nucleotides not matched to a gene: 8. Germline values: CDR1 SGDLS, CDR2 YYNGEE. The CDR3 coding sequence is TGTGCCAGCAGCCCCTTTCTGCGGGGGTACAATGAGCAGTTCTTC. Its translation: CASSPFLRGYNEQFF.

The gene calls are TRBV5-1 and TRBJ2-7; tentatively, D is TRBD1 (5 bases). The CDR3 loop spans 13 amino acids. The V end was cut by 0 bases, the J end by 6 bases, with 10 bases between. Germline-derived CDR1 and CDR2 are SGHRS and YFSETQ. Written as DNA, the CDR3 is TGCGCCAGCAGCTTGGGACAGCAAGGCGAGCAGTACTTC. It specifies CASSLGQQGEQYF.

This clone occurred once. The chain joins TRBV21-1 to TRBJ2-7; the DNA was not compared with TRBD2, the D call given in the table. TRBV21-1 is marked as a pseudogene. The CDR3 extends over 16 amino acids. The CDR3 DNA sequence: TGTGCCAGCAGCAATGAGAAAGAAAGAAGCTCCTACGAGCAGTACTTC. This gives the protein CASSNEKERSSYEQYF.

The chain combines TRBV9 with TRBJ2-1; 9 bases are shared with TRBD1. This CDR3 spans 14 amino acids. V trimming: 3 bases; J trimming: 6 bases; junction bases outside the gene matches: 4. Germline V CDR1 and CDR2: SGDLS, YYNGEE. The CDR3 sequence: CASSGGQGLNEQFF. For the CDR3, the DNA is TGTGCCAGCAGCGGGGGACAGGGCCTCAATGAGCAGTTCTTC. Variable domain in full (rest from reference TRBV9 and TRBJ2-1): DSGVTQTPKHLITATGQRVTLRCSPRSGDLSVYWYQQSLDQGLQFLIQYYNGEERAKGNILERFSAQQFPDLHSELNLSSLELGDSALYFCASSGGQGLNEQFFGPGTRLTVL.